The 18 T cell receptor beta chains in this list originate from one sample, sequenced in a study of CD8 T cells in ankylosing spondylitis. Notes on the study in general: One TCR beta motif, made up of 7 or 8 highly homologous variants, appeared characteristic of ankylosing spondylitis blood.

Via MiXCR, TCRdb re-called the 5' RACE reads, giving one row per CDR3 protein. The repertoire holds approximately 400,000 distinct CDR3 sequences, with 20% to 30% as singletons. These TCRs' antigens remain unknown. The sequenced sample consisted of blood, either unsorted or a sorted T cell fraction (not recorded which). The receptors stem from a male donor with ankylosing spondylitis.

There are a few counts of this clonotype. This chain links TRBV25-1 with TRBJ2-1; D possibly corresponds to TRBD2 (7 bases). V shed 0 bases and J shed 0 bases, with 12 bases lying between them. Germline V gene data show CDR1 as MGHDK and CDR2 as SYGVNS. The CDR3 is 17 amino acids. CDR3 in amino acids: CASSEYGGAFSYNEQFF. Here the CDR3 DNA reads TGTGCCAGCAGTGAATATGGGGGGGCCTTCTCCTACAATGAGCAGTTCTTC.

This chain joins TRBV15 and TRBJ1-5; D gene uncertain. The V end was cut by 5 bases, the J end by 3 bases, with 20 bases between. Germline CDR1 is LNHNV and CDR2 is YYDKDF (reference sequence). The CDR3 runs to 17 residues. The CDR3 protein is CATSRFLSATDNQPQHF. The CDR3 DNA follows: TGTGCCACCAGCCGCTTTCTTTCAGCGACCGACAATCAGCCCCAGCATTTT.

This clonotype turned up a few times. The chain links TRBV7-2 to TRBJ1-1; D is unclear. Trimming removed 5 bases at V and 8 bases at J, with 12 bases between. The CDR3 is 12 amino acids. Looked up from germline, CDR1 is SGHTA and CDR2 is FQGNSA. The CDR3 sequence is CASSGGLPEAFF. Here the CDR3 DNA reads TGTGCCAGCAGCGGTGGGCTGCCCGAAGCTTTCTTT.

This clonotype was picked up a small number of times. CDR3 in DNA: TGTGCCAGCAGTAGGACAGGCCCCGAAGTAAACACCATATATTTT. Amino acids: CASSRTGPEVNTIYF. The genes are TRBV2 and TRBJ1-3; 7 bases match TRBD1. The V gene's germline CDR1 is SNHLY and CDR2 FYNNEI. The CDR3 contains 15 residues. V lost 5 bases to trimming and J lost 6 bases; unmatched junction nucleotides: 10.

V and J are TRBV7-2 and TRBJ2-2; 9 bases are shared with TRBD1. Germline assignment: CDR1 SGHTA and CDR2 FQGNSA. The CDR3 runs 16 residues. After removal of 3 bases from V and 7 bases from J, the junction contained 9 bases not matched to a gene. The DNA of the CDR3 is TGTGCCAGCAGCTTTGCGCCGGGACAGGGAATCGGGGAGCTGTTTTTT. Translated, it gives CASSFAPGQGIGELFF.

Worth noting for this clonotype: With a much larger clone just one base away, this may be a read error. This chain uses TRBV6-1 with TRBJ2-1, with a weak D call TRBD2 (5 bases). This CDR3 has 12 amino acids. The germline gives CDR1 MNHNS, CDR2 SASEGT. This chain's CDR3 is CSSSPEWEEQFF. DNA for the CDR3: TGTTCCAGCAGTCCGGAATGGGAGGAGCAGTTCTTC.

This clonotype turned up a few times. This sequence joins TRBV7-8 and TRBJ2-7; 11 bases agree with TRBD2. The V gene end was trimmed by 6 bases and the J gene end by 1 base; junction bases not matched to a gene: 20. The CDR3 length is 20 residues. Germline CDR1 SGHVS, CDR2 FQNEAQ. CDR3 nucleotides: TGTGCCAGCAGAATCCATCAACTAGCGGGAGTTCGTATCATTTCCTACGAGCAGTACGTC. Protein product: CASRIHQLAGVRIISYEQYV.

This clonotype turned up a few times. The V and J genes are TRBV20-1 and TRBJ1-4; D is unresolved. The CDR3 spans 14 residues. Trimming shortened V by 3 bases and J by 5 bases, and 13 bases separated the two germline ends. Germline V gives CDR1 DFQATT, CDR2 SNEGSKA (reference sequence). CDR3 region: CSASPAGENEKLFF. The CDR3 coding sequence is TGCAGTGCTAGTCCTGCTGGCGAGAATGAAAAACTGTTTTTT.

The chain combines TRBV18 with TRBJ2-7, with TRBD1 as a possible D gene (7 bases). The ends were cut back, 2 bases at V and 3 bases at J, with 11 bases in the middle. The germline CDR1 and CDR2 sequences are KGHSH and LQKENI. The length of the CDR3 is 14 residues. CDR3 amino acids: CASSPSRGVYEQYF. The DNA of the CDR3 is TGTGCCAGCTCACCAAGCAGGGGGGTCTACGAGCAGTACTTC.

V and J are TRBV20-1 and TRBJ2-3; TRBD2 matches at 13 bases. Germline CDR1 DFQATT, CDR2 SNEGSKA (reference sequence). Trimming took 6 bases from V and 8 from J; bases not matched to a gene: 8. The CDR3 sequence is 14 residues long. Here the CDR3 reads CSAGLAGVVLTQYF. CDR3 in DNA: TGCAGTGCCGGACTAGCGGGAGTGGTCCTTACGCAGTATTTT.

V and J are TRBV29-1 and TRBJ2-1; D might be TRBD1 or TRBD2, each matching 6 bases. Per the germline V gene, CDR1 is SQVTM and CDR2 is ANQGSEA. The CDR3 runs to 11 residues. Trimming took off 4 bases at V and 15 bases at J, with 16 bases between the two ends. DNA for the CDR3: TGCAGCGTTGGGGAGGACAGAGTTCTGTTCTTC. Protein sequence: CSVGEDRVLFF.

The rearrangement links TRBV9 to TRBJ1-1, with D perhaps matching TRBD1 (5 bases). This CDR3 contains 15 residues. Trimming pared 0 bases from V and 3 bases from J, leaving 12 bases between. CDR1 is SGDLS and CDR2 is YYNGEE in the germline V gene. CDR3 region: CASSVGPQGDTEAFF. In DNA, the CDR3 is TGTGCCAGCAGCGTAGGGCCTCAGGGAGACACTGAAGCTTTCTTT.

This clonotype showed up just a few times. CDR3 DNA: TGTGCCAGCAGCCTCGGGTGGGAGGGTGGTGAGCAGTTCTTC. It encodes CASSLGWEGGEQFF. The chain employs TRBV11-2 and TRBJ2-1; TRBD2 aligns across 7 bases. The CDR3 contains 14 residues. Trimming cost V 5 bases and J 9 bases; bases outside gene matches: 10. Germline-derived CDR1 and CDR2 are SGHAT and FQNNGV.

In this sample, this clonotype turned up a few times. The chain carries TRBV7-6 and TRBJ2-1; 10 nucleotides line up with TRBD2. Trimming took 3 bases from V and 7 from J; bases not matched to a gene: 6. This CDR3 has 15 amino acids. Germline assignment: CDR1 SGHVS and CDR2 FNYEAQ. CDR3 bases: TGTGCCAGCAGCTTTCTAGCGGGAGTTAGTAATGAGCAGTTCTTC. It is translated as CASSFLAGVSNEQFF.

The chain employs TRBV7-9 and TRBJ1-5, with TRBD1 matching over 8 bases. V lost 4 bases to trimming and J lost 0 bases; unmatched junction nucleotides: 2. The V gene's germline CDR1 is SEHNR and CDR2 FQNEAQ (reference sequence). The CDR3 is 15 residues long. The CDR3 sequence: CASSSTGVSNQPQHF. The CDR3 bases are TGTGCCAGCAGCTCGACAGGGGTTAGCAATCAGCCCCAGCATTTT.

The sample holds a few counts of this clonotype. This chain connects TRBV20-1 to TRBJ2-1, with 9 bases lining up with TRBD2. With 0 bases clipped from V and 6 bases from J, the junction kept 6 bases outside the gene matches. This CDR3 region has 15 residues. CDR1 is DFQATT, CDR2 SNEGSKA, per germline (reference sequence). The CDR3, as DNA: TGCAGTGCTAGAGATCGTCTTAGCGGGAGCAATGAGCAGTTCTTC. Protein sequence: CSARDRLSGSNEQFF.

This clonotype occurred a few times. V and J are TRBV12-3 or TRBV12-4 and TRBJ1-2, with no clear D. The CDR3 extends over 12 amino acids. V gave up 2 bases and J gave up 4 bases, with 5 bases separating them. Here the CDR3 DNA reads TGTGCCAGCAGTTTACGATTCTATGGCTACACCTTC. This sequence encodes CASSLRFYGYTF.

This clonotype appeared a few times. The chain carries TRBV25-1 and TRBJ2-3; D remains ambiguous. The germline V and J ends were trimmed by 0 bases and 1 base, with 11 bases remaining between them. The CDR3 loop spans 16 amino acids. Germline lookup yields CDR1 MGHDK and CDR2 SYGVNS. CDR3: CASSEYEREGTDTQYF. In nucleotides, the CDR3 is TGTGCCAGCAGTGAATATGAGCGAGAAGGCACAGATACGCAGTATTTT.